A selection of T cell receptor beta chains follows, all from one sample in a study of T cell responses to AZD1222 COVID-19 vaccine. The table came from immunoSEQ multiplex PCR; TCRdb's copy has only in-frame clones and leaves some out. The table shows some 150,000 clones, with 94% occurring only once. Here the sequenced sample was peripheral blood, taken on day 0 of AZD1222 vaccination. The receptor set was obtained from an adult in good health. Each CDR3 is given with its conserved first and last residue. Each record gives: D gene, clone size, J gene, V gene, CDR3 protein, CDR3 DNA. D genes are given only for firm matches. Size is omitted from some rows. Given values are once, few, many or a class for expanded clones.

d_call: TRBD1
clone_size: NA
j_call: TRBJ1-5
v_call: TRBV28
cdr3_aa: CASSLGQGGQPQHF
cdr3_nt: TGTGCCAGCAGTTTGGGACAGGGAGGGCAGCCCCAGCATTTT

d_call: TRBD1
clone_size: NA
j_call: TRBJ1-2
v_call: TRBV24-1
cdr3_aa: CATSDPGTGDGYGYTF
cdr3_nt: TGTGCCACCAGTGATCCCGGGACAGGGGACGGCTATGGCTACACCTTC

d_call: TRBD1
clone_size: NA
j_call: TRBJ2-3
v_call: TRBV5-1
cdr3_aa: CASGRTGGIADTQYF
cdr3_nt: TGCGCCAGCGGAAGGACAGGGGGCATCGCAGATACGCAGTATTTT

d_call: TRBD1
clone_size: NA
j_call: TRBJ2-5
v_call: TRBV5-1
cdr3_aa: CASSRGDRAFQETQYF
cdr3_nt: TGCGCCAGCAGCCGGGGGGACAGGGCCTTCCAAGAGACCCAGTACTTC

d_call: NA
clone_size: NA
j_call: TRBJ1-1
v_call: TRBV18
cdr3_aa: CASSPGTEAFF
cdr3_nt: TGTGCCAGCTCACCGGGCACTGAAGCTTTCTTT

d_call: NA
clone_size: NA
j_call: TRBJ2-2
v_call: TRBV10-3
cdr3_aa: CAISDGVRELFF
cdr3_nt: TGTGCCATCAGTGATGGGGTCCGGGAGCTGTTTTTT

d_call: TRBD1
clone_size: NA
j_call: TRBJ1-5
v_call: TRBV7-2
cdr3_aa: CASRPTGSGNQPQHF
cdr3_nt: TGTGCCAGCAGACCGACAGGGTCGGGCAATCAGCCCCAGCATTTT

d_call: TRBD1
clone_size: once
j_call: TRBJ1-1
v_call: TRBV28
cdr3_aa: CASSSGQGFTEAFF
cdr3_nt: TGTGCCAGCAGTTCCGGACAGGGGTTCACTGAAGCTTTCTTT

d_call: NA
clone_size: NA
j_call: TRBJ1-3
v_call: TRBV3-1/TRBV3-2
cdr3_aa: CASKTEAGNTIYF
cdr3_nt: TGTGCCAGCAAGACAGAGGCTGGAAACACCATATATTTT

d_call: TRBD1
clone_size: NA
j_call: TRBJ1-6
v_call: TRBV3-1/TRBV3-2
cdr3_aa: CASSQTGGPAGSPLHF
cdr3_nt: TGTGCCAGCAGCCAAACAGGGGGCCCGGCGGGATCACCCCTCCACTTT

d_call: NA
clone_size: NA
j_call: TRBJ2-1
v_call: TRBV10-1
cdr3_aa: CASSESRGHNEQFF
cdr3_nt: TGCGCCAGCAGTGAGTCTCGAGGGCACAATGAGCAGTTCTTC

d_call: TRBD1
clone_size: NA
j_call: TRBJ1-2
v_call: TRBV7-9
cdr3_aa: CASSLGTAPYYGYTF
cdr3_nt: TGTGCCAGCAGCCTGGGGACAGCGCCCTACTATGGCTACACCTTC

d_call: NA
clone_size: NA
j_call: TRBJ2-2
v_call: TRBV18
cdr3_aa: CASSPDHTGELFF
cdr3_nt: TGTGCCAGCTCACCCGACCACACCGGGGAGCTGTTTTTT

d_call: NA
clone_size: NA
j_call: TRBJ1-2
v_call: TRBV5-4
cdr3_aa: CASSFGGISGYTF
cdr3_nt: TGTGCCAGCAGCTTCGGAGGGATCTCTGGCTACACCTTC

d_call: NA
clone_size: few
j_call: TRBJ1-1
v_call: TRBV5-5
cdr3_aa: CASSLARVYYTEAFF
cdr3_nt: TGTGCCAGCAGCTTGGCTCGGGTCTATTACACTGAAGCTTTCTTT

d_call: NA
clone_size: NA
j_call: TRBJ2-5
v_call: TRBV5-1
cdr3_aa: CASSLIVGGVEETQYF
cdr3_nt: TGCGCCAGCAGCTTGATTGTGGGGGGCGTAGAAGAGACCCAGTACTTC

d_call: NA
clone_size: NA
j_call: TRBJ2-6
v_call: TRBV9
cdr3_aa: CASSVAALGANVLTF
cdr3_nt: TGTGCCAGCAGCGTAGCGGCTCTTGGGGCCAACGTCCTGACTTTC

d_call: TRBD2
clone_size: NA
j_call: TRBJ2-3
v_call: TRBV24-1
cdr3_aa: CATSDLTSGRGDTQYF
cdr3_nt: TGTGCCACCAGTGATTTGACTAGCGGTAGAGGAGATACGCAGTATTTT

d_call: NA
clone_size: NA
j_call: TRBJ1-4
v_call: TRBV5-1
cdr3_aa: CASSLDGSRYEKLFF
cdr3_nt: TGCGCCAGCAGCTTGGATGGGTCTAGATATGAAAAACTGTTTTTT

d_call: NA
clone_size: NA
j_call: TRBJ2-3
v_call: TRBV11-2
cdr3_aa: CASSPRAPTSTDTQYF
cdr3_nt: TGTGCCAGCAGCCCGAGAGCGCCTACTAGCACAGATACGCAGTATTTT

d_call: NA
clone_size: NA
j_call: TRBJ2-1
v_call: TRBV13
cdr3_aa: CASSLGEYPSYNEQFF
cdr3_nt: TGTGCCAGCAGCTTAGGAGAGTACCCCTCCTACAATGAGCAGTTCTTC

d_call: NA
clone_size: NA
j_call: TRBJ1-2
v_call: TRBV21-1
cdr3_aa: CASSKVGNRTKVGVYGYTF
cdr3_nt: TGTGCCAGCAGCAAAGTGGGGAACCGGACTAAGGTAGGGGTCTATGGCTACACCTTC

d_call: TRBD1
clone_size: once
j_call: TRBJ1-5
v_call: TRBV28
cdr3_aa: CASSTLDRGGWSNQPQHF
cdr3_nt: TGTGCCAGCAGTACACTGGACAGGGGAGGTTGGAGCAATCAGCCCCAGCATTTT

d_call: NA
clone_size: NA
j_call: TRBJ1-2
v_call: TRBV15
cdr3_aa: CATSREVQGYGYTF
cdr3_nt: TGTGCCACCAGCAGAGAGGTACAGGGCTATGGCTACACCTTC

d_call: NA
clone_size: few
j_call: TRBJ2-1
v_call: TRBV6-1
cdr3_aa: CASSESPETYNEQFF
cdr3_nt: TGTGCCAGCAGTGAATCGCCCGAAACCTACAATGAGCAGTTCTTC

d_call: NA
clone_size: NA
j_call: TRBJ2-1
v_call: TRBV15
cdr3_aa: CAIGDNEQFF
cdr3_nt: TGTGCCATCGGGGACAATGAGCAGTTCTTC

d_call: NA
clone_size: NA
j_call: TRBJ1-3
v_call: TRBV5-5
cdr3_aa: CASSYIYQVRSIYF
cdr3_nt: TGTGCCAGCAGCTATATCTACCAGGTCCGATCCATATATTTT

d_call: NA
clone_size: once
j_call: TRBJ1-2
v_call: TRBV12-3/TRBV12-4
cdr3_aa: CASSSVYGYTF
cdr3_nt: TGTGCCAGCAGTTCGGTCTATGGCTACACCTTC

d_call: TRBD1
clone_size: NA
j_call: TRBJ2-4
v_call: TRBV7-2
cdr3_aa: CASSLAYTGGNIQYF
cdr3_nt: TGTGCCAGCAGCTTAGCTTACACAGGGGGGAACATTCAGTACTTC

d_call: NA
clone_size: NA
j_call: TRBJ1-1
v_call: TRBV6-1
cdr3_aa: CASSEGGGNREAFF
cdr3_nt: TGTGCCAGCAGTGAAGGGGGAGGGAATCGGGAGGCTTTCTTT

d_call: TRBD2
clone_size: NA
j_call: TRBJ2-3
v_call: TRBV24-1
cdr3_aa: CATSEIAGGPTDTQYF
cdr3_nt: TGTGCCACCAGTGAAATAGCGGGGGGACCCACAGATACGCAGTATTTT

d_call: TRBD1
clone_size: NA
j_call: TRBJ2-1
v_call: TRBV13
cdr3_aa: CASSAGTGPYNEQFF
cdr3_nt: TGTGCCAGCAGCGCCGGGACAGGGCCTTACAATGAGCAGTTCTTC

d_call: NA
clone_size: NA
j_call: TRBJ1-5
v_call: TRBV2
cdr3_aa: CASSGDPRNQPQHF
cdr3_nt: TGTGCCAGCAGTGGCGATCCCCGCAATCAGCCCCAGCATTTT

d_call: TRBD2
clone_size: once
j_call: TRBJ2-2
v_call: TRBV28
cdr3_aa: CAIPGGSGSTGELFF
cdr3_nt: TGTGCCATACCCGGGGGCAGCGGGAGCACCGGGGAGCTGTTTTTT

d_call: NA
clone_size: NA
j_call: TRBJ1-6
v_call: TRBV5-1
cdr3_aa: CASSIDPGPSSPLHF
cdr3_nt: TGCGCCAGCAGCATCGACCCGGGACCATCGTCGCCCCTCCACTTT

d_call: TRBD1
clone_size: NA
j_call: TRBJ1-2
v_call: TRBV3-1/TRBV3-2
cdr3_aa: CATAGGDTYGYTF
cdr3_nt: TGTGCCACCGCAGGGGGGGACACCTATGGCTACACCTTC

d_call: NA
clone_size: once
j_call: TRBJ2-3
v_call: TRBV29-1
cdr3_aa: CSVCSRAADTQYF
cdr3_nt: TGCAGCGTTTGCTCCCGGGCGGCAGATACGCAGTATTTT

d_call: TRBD1
clone_size: NA
j_call: TRBJ1-1
v_call: TRBV29-1
cdr3_aa: CSGDRMNTEAFF
cdr3_nt: TGCAGCGGGGACAGGATGAACACTGAAGCTTTCTTT

d_call: NA
clone_size: NA
j_call: TRBJ2-6
v_call: TRBV18
cdr3_aa: CASSIPSGANVLTF
cdr3_nt: TGTGCCAGCTCGATACCCTCTGGGGCCAACGTCCTGACTTTC

d_call: TRBD1
clone_size: NA
j_call: TRBJ2-1
v_call: TRBV19
cdr3_aa: CASTETGNNEQFF
cdr3_nt: TGTGCCAGTACCGAGACAGGGAACAATGAGCAGTTCTTC

d_call: TRBD1
clone_size: NA
j_call: TRBJ1-3
v_call: TRBV4-1
cdr3_aa: CASSQATGDGNTIYF
cdr3_nt: TGCGCCAGCAGCCAAGCCACAGGGGATGGAAACACCATATATTTT

d_call: TRBD2
clone_size: NA
j_call: TRBJ2-2
v_call: TRBV3-1/TRBV3-2
cdr3_aa: CASSQTNRGLPNTGELFF
cdr3_nt: TGTGCCAGCAGCCAGACTAATAGGGGACTACCGAACACCGGGGAGCTGTTTTTT

d_call: NA
clone_size: once
j_call: TRBJ2-5
v_call: TRBV12-3/TRBV12-4
cdr3_aa: CASSIIGGETQYF
cdr3_nt: TGTGCCAGCAGCATTATAGGGGGGGAGACCCAGTACTTC

d_call: NA
clone_size: NA
j_call: TRBJ2-5
v_call: TRBV5-8
cdr3_aa: CASSLTYALQETQYF
cdr3_nt: TGTGCCAGCAGCTTAACCTACGCACTCCAAGAGACCCAGTACTTC

d_call: NA
clone_size: NA
j_call: TRBJ1-1
v_call: TRBV18
cdr3_aa: CASSPIQQGSYTEAFF
cdr3_nt: TGTGCCAGCTCACCGATACAACAGGGTTCGTACACTGAAGCTTTCTTT

d_call: TRBD1
clone_size: NA
j_call: TRBJ1-1
v_call: TRBV4-2
cdr3_aa: CASSQEPGTVDEAFF
cdr3_nt: TGTGCCAGCAGCCAAGAACCTGGGACAGTCGATGAAGCTTTCTTT

d_call: NA
clone_size: NA
j_call: TRBJ1-6
v_call: TRBV11-2
cdr3_aa: CASSLVGGYNSPLHF
cdr3_nt: TGTGCCAGCAGCTTAGTGGGGGGTTATAATTCACCCCTCCACTTT

d_call: NA
clone_size: once
j_call: TRBJ1-6
v_call: TRBV12-3/TRBV12-4
cdr3_aa: CASSFGGSPLHF
cdr3_nt: TGTGCCAGCAGTTTTGGCGGGTCACCCCTCCACTTT

d_call: TRBD2
clone_size: once
j_call: TRBJ2-3
v_call: TRBV19
cdr3_aa: CASRHTSGGALDTQYF
cdr3_nt: TGTGCCAGTAGACATACTAGCGGGGGGGCCTTAGATACGCAGTATTTT

d_call: TRBD2
clone_size: NA
j_call: TRBJ2-2
v_call: TRBV6-4
cdr3_aa: CASGSSAGTGELFF
cdr3_nt: TGTGCTAGCGGGAGCTCGGCTGGGACCGGGGAGCTGTTTTTT

d_call: TRBD1
clone_size: NA
j_call: TRBJ1-1
v_call: TRBV3-1/TRBV3-2
cdr3_aa: CASSGTGGHTEAFF
cdr3_nt: TGTGCCAGCAGCGGGACAGGGGGCCACACTGAAGCTTTCTTT

d_call: NA
clone_size: NA
j_call: TRBJ1-1
v_call: TRBV6-5
cdr3_aa: CASSYSIRAPNTEAFF
cdr3_nt: TGTGCCAGCAGTTACTCGATCCGGGCCCCGAACACTGAAGCTTTCTTT

d_call: TRBD1
clone_size: once
j_call: TRBJ1-1
v_call: TRBV18
cdr3_aa: CASSTGYRGGEAFF
cdr3_nt: TGTGCCAGCTCAACGGGTTACAGGGGTGGTGAAGCTTTCTTT

d_call: NA
clone_size: NA
j_call: TRBJ2-3
v_call: TRBV5-5
cdr3_aa: CASSSRSSTDTQYF
cdr3_nt: TGTGCCAGCAGCTCGAGGTCCTCCACAGATACGCAGTATTTT

d_call: TRBD2
clone_size: NA
j_call: TRBJ2-2
v_call: TRBV30
cdr3_aa: CACTKTSSSGELFF
cdr3_nt: TGTGCCTGTACAAAGACTAGCTCCTCCGGGGAGCTGTTTTTT

d_call: NA
clone_size: NA
j_call: TRBJ1-1
v_call: TRBV2
cdr3_aa: CASSVEGKNRGAFF
cdr3_nt: TGTGCCAGCAGTGTTGAGGGAAAGAATAGGGGAGCTTTCTTT

d_call: NA
clone_size: NA
j_call: TRBJ1-6
v_call: TRBV4-1
cdr3_aa: CASSQAWTGLNSPLHF
cdr3_nt: TGCGCCAGCAGCCAAGCCTGGACCGGACTCAATTCACCCCTCCACTTT

d_call: NA
clone_size: once
j_call: TRBJ1-1
v_call: TRBV5-1
cdr3_aa: CASSFLEGSEAFF
cdr3_nt: TGCGCCAGCTCATTTTTGGAGGGATCTGAAGCTTTCTTT

d_call: TRBD2
clone_size: once
j_call: TRBJ2-2
v_call: TRBV2
cdr3_aa: CASSQITSGGADGELFF
cdr3_nt: TGTGCCAGCAGCCAGATTACTAGCGGGGGGGCTGACGGGGAGCTGTTTTTT

d_call: TRBD1
clone_size: NA
j_call: TRBJ1-5
v_call: TRBV5-4
cdr3_aa: CASSFHDREGAQHF
cdr3_nt: TGTGCCAGCAGCTTCCATGACAGGGAGGGGGCCCAGCATTTT